One T cell receptor beta chain is described in this entry. Its antigen is still unknown. This entry is derived from a study of cytomegalovirus exposure and HLA in healthy donors. Study-wide points: TCR beta chains associated with HLA were, in a later analysis, more clonally expanded than equally common others.

Both 60 Vbeta primers and 13 Jbeta primers went into the PCR. Sequenced by immunoSEQ multiplex PCR; TCRdb stores in-frame clones only, minus some. Among about 230,000 clones listed, roughly 73% were seen once. Germline values: CDR1 SGHNT, CDR2 YYREEE (reference sequence). This CDR3 has 15 residues. After removal of 4 bases from V and 9 bases from J, the junction contained 14 bases not matched to a gene. This receptor was obtained from a boy aged 5 to 17 in good health and CMV-seronegative. The sample consisted of PBMCs. The chain uses TRBV5-4 and TRBJ2-7; 9 bases fit TRBD1. CDR3 coding DNA: TGTGCCAGCAGCCTACCGGACAGGGGAGTACGGGGGCAGTACTTC. It encodes CASSLPDRGVRGQYF.